What follows are 28 T cell receptor beta chains derived from one specimen sequenced in a study of patients and donors after allogeneic stem cell transplantation. TCRdb reanalysed the RT-PCR reads using MiXCR and keeps one entry per CDR3 protein. The sample contains roughly 200,000 distinct CDR3 sequences, around two fifths of which appear only once. Sequencing was carried out using blood, either unsorted or a sorted T cell fraction (not recorded which). The source of these receptors is a human donor who was either an allogeneic HSCT recipient or a stem cell or donor lymphocyte infusion donor (not recorded which). It is not recorded whose cells these are; they may come from a transplant donor.

The chain uses TRBV9 and TRBJ2-7, with 7 nucleotides matching TRBD1. CDR3 length: 14 amino acids. The germline gives CDR1 SGDLS, CDR2 YYNGEE. After removal of 3 bases from V and 2 bases from J, the junction contained 5 bases not matched to a gene. The CDR3 reads CASSAYRGPYEQYF. The CDR3, as DNA: TGTGCCAGCAGCGCCTACAGGGGTCCCTACGAGCAGTACTTC. Drawing the rest from reference TRBV9 and TRBJ2-7, the complete variable domain is DSGVTQTPKHLITATGQRVTLRCSPRSGDLSVYWYQQSLDQGLQFLIQYYNGEERAKGNILERFSAQQFPDLHSELNLSSLELGDSALYFCASSAYRGPYEQYFGPGTRLTVT.

The rearrangement joins TRBV12-3 or TRBV12-4 to TRBJ1-2; the match to TRBD1 covers 7 bases. CDR3 size: 13 residues. With 3 bases clipped from V and 3 bases from J, the junction kept 1 base outside the gene matches. The DNA of the CDR3 is TGTGCCAGCAGTTTCACAGGGGACTATGGCTACACCTTC. Its protein is CASSFTGDYGYTF.

This rearrangement joins TRBV29-1 to TRBJ1-2, with D unclear. Trimming took off 1 base at V and 7 bases at J, with 13 bases between the two ends. Germline CDR1 reads SQVTM; CDR2 reads ANQGSEA. The CDR3 length is 13 residues. The CDR3 bases are TGCAGCGTTGAAGGCCCGGGAGTCAGTGGCTACACCTTC. Its protein is CSVEGPGVSGYTF.

The chain joins TRBV30 to TRBJ2-1; no reliable D call. The CDR3 contains 11 residues. CDR1 is GTSNPN and CDR2 is SVGIG in the germline V gene (reference sequence). V lost 0 bases and J lost 6, with 3 bases in between. CDR3 protein: CAWSVVNEQFF. DNA of the CDR3: TGTGCCTGGAGTGTGGTCAATGAGCAGTTCTTC.

The CDR3 region has the DNA TGTGCCAGCAGCTTAGGGACTTTCACCTACGAGCAGTACTTC. Protein sequence: CASSLGTFTYEQYF. The chain has TRBV7-9 and TRBJ2-7, with a possible D match to TRBD2 (5 bases). The V gene lost 1 base and the J gene lost 2 bases, with 9 bases spanning the gap. The CDR3 runs 14 residues. CDR1 is SEHNR and CDR2 is FQNEAQ in the germline V gene (reference sequence).

The chain combines TRBV28 with TRBJ2-4, with TRBD1 matching 8 bases. V lost 5 bases to trimming and J lost 5 bases; unmatched junction nucleotides: 11. Germline V gene sequence: CDR1 MDHEN, CDR2 SYDVKM. The CDR3 runs 16 residues. The CDR3: CASSGPGQGSENIQYF. The CDR3 region has the DNA TGTGCCAGCAGTGGACCCGGACAGGGTTCCGAAAACATTCAGTACTTC.

This clonotype was observed a few times. This chain joins TRBV6-2 or TRBV6-3 and TRBJ1-2; 7 bases fit TRBD1. The germline V gene has CDR1 MNHEY and CDR2 SVGEGT. The CDR3 is made up of 15 amino acids. Trimming took 8 bases from V and 7 from J; bases not matched to a gene: 16. CDR3 loop: CASQGKSTGFGGYTF. The DNA of the CDR3 is TGTGCCAGCCAAGGAAAGTCGACAGGGTTCGGTGGCTACACCTTC.

The CDR3 protein is CASSYGRPNEKLFF. In DNA, the CDR3 is TGTGCCAGCAGTTACGGACGGCCTAATGAAAAACTGTTTTTT. The V call is TRBV6-2 or TRBV6-3, the J call TRBJ1-4; no reliable D call. Germline V CDR1 and CDR2: MNHEY, SVGEGT. The CDR3 has 14 amino acids. V was pared by 2 bases and J by 3 bases, with 7 bases between.

Only a few counts were recorded for this clonotype. This chain uses TRBV7-9 with TRBJ1-5; no clear D gene. This CDR3 comprises 13 residues. V was trimmed by 6 bases and J by 4 bases, leaving 10 bases between them. Germline loops: CDR1 SEHNR, CDR2 FQNEAQ (reference sequence). This chain's CDR3 is CASSPRENQPQHF. In DNA, the CDR3 is TGTGCCAGCAGTCCTAGGGAGAATCAGCCCCAGCATTTT.

The V and J genes are TRBV7-3 and TRBJ2-3; 7 bases fit TRBD2. The CDR3 spans 14 residues. Germline CDR1 is SGHTA and CDR2 is FQGTGA. V was clipped by 5 bases and J by 3 bases; unmatched bases: 5. This CDR3 is CASSAGLGTDTQYF. The CDR3 coding sequence is TGTGCCAGCAGCGCAGGACTAGGTACAGATACGCAGTATTTT.

The chain couples TRBV27 to TRBJ2-1; D gene uncertain. Germline V CDR1 and CDR2: MNHEY, SMNVEV (reference sequence). V dropped 0 bases and J dropped 7 bases, with 7 bases sitting between them. CDR3 length: 13 amino acids. The CDR3 here is CASSLSVGNEQFF. Written as DNA, the CDR3 is TGTGCCAGCAGTTTATCAGTAGGGAATGAGCAGTTCTTC.

The V gene is TRBV12-3 or TRBV12-4, the J gene TRBJ2-4; 14 bases match TRBD2. The ends lost 8 bases at V and 6 bases at J; junction bases unmatched: 12. The CDR3 extends over 17 amino acids. CDR3 region: CASSRGLAGVDGNIQYF. The CDR3 DNA sequence: TGTGCCAGCTCCAGGGGACTAGCGGGAGTCGATGGAAACATTCAGTACTTC.

This clonotype was recorded once. The chain combines TRBV29-1 with TRBJ1-1, with TRBD1 matching over 8 bases. Germline V gene sequence: CDR1 SQVTM, CDR2 ANQGSEA. The V segment lost 3 bases and the J segment 2 bases; nucleotides outside the gene matches: 8. The CDR3 covers 15 residues. The CDR3, as DNA: TGCAGCGTTGAGACCCCCGGGACAGGTAACACTGAAGCTTTCTTT. This gives the protein CSVETPGTGNTEAFF.

CDR3 loop: CASSERTYAGEAFF. The CDR3 DNA sequence: TGTGCCAGCAGCGAGCGGACGTACGCCGGGGAAGCTTTCTTT. The chain links TRBV7-9 to TRBJ1-1; D gene uncertain. Trimming took off 5 bases at V and 8 bases at J, with 18 bases between the two ends. In germline, CDR1 is SEHNR, CDR2 FQNEAQ (reference sequence). The CDR3 length is 14 residues.

CDR3 loop: CASSYSKRGSSSGNTIYF. CDR3 nucleotides: TGTGCCAGCAGTTACTCGAAGCGAGGGTCAAGCTCTGGAAACACCATATATTTT. This chain links TRBV6-5 with TRBJ1-3; D remains ambiguous. V was trimmed by 0 bases and J by 0 bases, leaving 15 bases between them. The CDR3 consists of 18 residues. CDR1 is MNHEY and CDR2 is SVGAGI in the germline V gene.

This chain links TRBV24-1 with TRBJ2-2; 10 bases map to TRBD1. Trimming at V came to 4 bases and at J to 4 bases, leaving 17 bases not matched to a gene. This CDR3 comprises 20 residues. Per germline, CDR1 KGHDR and CDR2 SFDVKD. The DNA for the CDR3 is TGTGCCACCAGTGACACCGGGACAGGGGATACCGGGAGAAGCACCGGGGAGCTGTTTTTT. Translated, it gives CATSDTGTGDTGRSTGELFF.

The chain is built from TRBV7-9 and TRBJ2-7; 8 positions match TRBD1. In germline, CDR1 is SEHNR, CDR2 FQNEAQ (reference sequence). The length of the CDR3 is 15 residues. V gave up 1 base and J gave up 3 bases; unmatched junction bases: 5. The CDR3 sequence is CASSLVTGDFYEQYF. Here the CDR3 DNA reads TGTGCCAGCAGCTTAGTGACAGGGGATTTCTACGAGCAGTACTTC.

The table lists this clonotype with a few counts. The genes are TRBV9 and TRBJ1-1, with D uncertain. Germline lookup yields CDR1 SGDLS and CDR2 YYNGEE. The CDR3 is made up of 14 amino acids. With 0 bases removed from V and 1 base from J, the gap between germline ends came to 7 bases. CDR3: CASSVGDRNTEAFF. DNA of the CDR3: TGTGCCAGCAGCGTAGGGGATCGGAACACTGAAGCTTTCTTT. Supplemented by reference TRBV9 and TRBJ1-1, the full variable domain reads DSGVTQTPKHLITATGQRVTLRCSPRSGDLSVYWYQQSLDQGLQFLIQYYNGEERAKGNILERFSAQQFPDLHSELNLSSLELGDSALYFCASSVGDRNTEAFFGQGTRLTVV.

This clonotype has only a few counts. The chain joins TRBV7-9 to TRBJ1-5; 10 nucleotides align to TRBD1. Germline-derived CDR1 and CDR2 are SEHNR and FQNEAQ (reference sequence). This CDR3 region has 19 residues. V trimming: 5 bases; J trimming: 0 bases; junction bases outside the gene matches: 13. CDR3 sequence (DNA): TGTGCCAGCAGCCCGCCCTTTGGACAGGGGGGATATAGCAATCAGCCCCAGCATTTT. The encoded protein is CASSPPFGQGGYSNQPQHF.

The chain recombines TRBV20-1 with TRBJ2-3; 7 nucleotides align to TRBD2. CDR3 length equals 15 residues. The V gene's germline CDR1 is DFQATT and CDR2 SNEGSKA (reference sequence). V lost 1 base and J lost 4; bases outside the gene matches: 8. The CDR3 DNA follows: TGCAGTGCTAGAGCCGGGGCGGGAGACGCAGATACGCAGTATTTT. Amino acids: CSARAGAGDADTQYF.

This chain joins TRBV12-3 or TRBV12-4 and TRBJ1-2; D unclear. Trimming removed 3 bases from V and 2 bases from J, with 10 bases in between. The CDR3 loop spans 14 amino acids. CDR3 in DNA: TGTGCCAGCAGTTTTACCAGCTCAAACTATGGCTACACCTTC. Amino acids: CASSFTSSNYGYTF.

The V call is TRBV3-1, the J call TRBJ1-2; no clear D. V lost 1 base and J 5 bases, leaving 8 bases between the germline ends. The CDR3 length is 13 residues. Per germline, CDR1 LGHDT and CDR2 YNNKEL (reference sequence). CDR3 protein: CASSQGPYYGYTF. As DNA, the CDR3 is TGTGCCAGCAGCCAAGGCCCGTATTATGGCTACACCTTC.

The chain joins TRBV12-3 or TRBV12-4 to TRBJ1-4; a possible D gene is TRBD1 (6 bases). CDR3 size: 17 residues. V lost 2 bases, J lost 0 bases, and 13 bases lay in between. CDR3 coding DNA: TGTGCCAGCAGTTTAAGGACAGATTTTTCAACTAATGAAAAACTGTTTTTT. Protein product: CASSLRTDFSTNEKLFF.

This chain's CDR3 is CASSALDTQYF. The CDR3 region has the DNA TGTGCCAGCAGCGCCCTGGATACGCAGTATTTT. V and J are TRBV9 and TRBJ2-3; no definite D call. This CDR3 is 11 amino acids long. V was cut by 3 bases and J by 6 bases, with 5 bases left in between. Germline V gene lookup returns CDR1 SGDLS and CDR2 YYNGEE.

The chain carries TRBV12-3 or TRBV12-4 and TRBJ1-4, with D uncertain. The CDR3 is 12 residues long. The V and J ends lost 7 bases and 6 bases respectively, with 9 bases between them. For the CDR3, the DNA is TGTGCCAGCAAAGGCATTTATGAAAAACTGTTTTTT. Translation gives CASKGIYEKLFF.

This chain connects TRBV12-3 or TRBV12-4 to TRBJ2-7; D is possibly TRBD2 (5 bases). V lost 4 bases, J lost 0 bases, and 7 bases lay in between. This CDR3 contains 13 residues. CDR3 residues: CASSSDYSYEQYF. The CDR3 DNA reads TGTGCCAGCAGTTCAGACTACTCCTACGAGCAGTACTTC.

The rearrangement joins TRBV7-8 to TRBJ2-3; D is ambiguous. V was cut by 5 bases and J by 0 bases, with 9 bases left in between. CDR1 is SGHVS and CDR2 is FQNEAQ in the germline V gene. This CDR3 spans 14 amino acids. CDR3 nucleotide sequence: TGTGCCAGCAGCCAGATTGTCAGCACAGATACGCAGTATTTT. Encoded protein: CASSQIVSTDTQYF.

V gene TRBV12-3 or TRBV12-4 combines with J gene TRBJ2-1; D not certain. The V and J ends lost 8 bases and 5 bases respectively, with 7 bases between them. This CDR3 spans 11 amino acids. Here the CDR3 reads CASGNHNEQFF. CDR3 bases: TGTGCCAGCGGGAACCACAATGAGCAGTTCTTC.